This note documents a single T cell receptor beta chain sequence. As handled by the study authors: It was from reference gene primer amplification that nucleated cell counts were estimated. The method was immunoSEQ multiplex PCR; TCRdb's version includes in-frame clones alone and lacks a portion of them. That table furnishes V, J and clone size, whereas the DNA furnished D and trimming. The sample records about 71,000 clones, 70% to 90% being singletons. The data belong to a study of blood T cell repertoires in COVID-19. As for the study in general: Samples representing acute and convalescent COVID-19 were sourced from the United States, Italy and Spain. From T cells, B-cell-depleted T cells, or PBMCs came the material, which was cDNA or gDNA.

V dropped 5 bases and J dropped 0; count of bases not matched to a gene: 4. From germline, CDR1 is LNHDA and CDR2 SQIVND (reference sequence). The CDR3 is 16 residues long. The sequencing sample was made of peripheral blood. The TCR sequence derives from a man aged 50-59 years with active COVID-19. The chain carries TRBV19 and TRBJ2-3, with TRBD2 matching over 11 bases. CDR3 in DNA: TGTGCCAGTAGTGCCAGACTAGCGGGGAGCACAGATACGCAGTATTTT. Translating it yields CASSARLAGSTDTQYF.